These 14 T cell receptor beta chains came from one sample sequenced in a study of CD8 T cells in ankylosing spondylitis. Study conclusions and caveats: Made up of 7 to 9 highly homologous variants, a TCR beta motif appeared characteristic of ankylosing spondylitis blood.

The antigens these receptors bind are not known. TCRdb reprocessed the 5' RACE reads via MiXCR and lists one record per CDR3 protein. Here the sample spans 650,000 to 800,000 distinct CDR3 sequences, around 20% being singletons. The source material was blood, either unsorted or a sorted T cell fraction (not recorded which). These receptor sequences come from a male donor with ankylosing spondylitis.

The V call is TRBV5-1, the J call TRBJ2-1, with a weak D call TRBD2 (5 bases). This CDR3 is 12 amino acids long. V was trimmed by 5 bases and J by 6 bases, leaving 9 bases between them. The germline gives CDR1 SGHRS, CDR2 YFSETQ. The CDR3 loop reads CASRRGLNEQFF. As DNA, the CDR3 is TGCGCCAGCAGACGCGGGCTCAATGAGCAGTTCTTC.

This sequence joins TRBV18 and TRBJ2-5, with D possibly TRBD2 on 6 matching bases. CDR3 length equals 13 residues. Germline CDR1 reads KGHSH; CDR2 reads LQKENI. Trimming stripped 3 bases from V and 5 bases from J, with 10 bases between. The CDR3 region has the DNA TGTGCCAGCTCACCTGTTCGGGGGGAGACCCAGTACTTC. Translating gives CASSPVRGETQYF.

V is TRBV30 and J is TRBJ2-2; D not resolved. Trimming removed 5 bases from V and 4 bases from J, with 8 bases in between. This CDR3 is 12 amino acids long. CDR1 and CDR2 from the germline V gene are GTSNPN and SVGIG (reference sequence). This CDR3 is CAWGPSTGELFF. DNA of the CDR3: TGTGCCTGGGGTCCTAGCACCGGGGAGCTGTTTTTT.

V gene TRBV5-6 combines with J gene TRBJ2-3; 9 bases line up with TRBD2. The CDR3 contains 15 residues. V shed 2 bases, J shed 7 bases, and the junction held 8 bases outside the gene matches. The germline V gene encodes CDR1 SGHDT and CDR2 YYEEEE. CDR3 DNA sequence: TGTGCCAGCAGCTTTTTAGCGGGGGATCGGAATACGCAGTATTTT. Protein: CASSFLAGDRNTQYF.

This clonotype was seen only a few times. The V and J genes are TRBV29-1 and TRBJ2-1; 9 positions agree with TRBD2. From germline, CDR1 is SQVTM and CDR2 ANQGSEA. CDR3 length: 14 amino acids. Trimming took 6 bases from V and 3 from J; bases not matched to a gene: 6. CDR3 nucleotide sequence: TGCAGCGTGTATAAGACTAGCGGCTACAATGAGCAGTTCTTC. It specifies CSVYKTSGYNEQFF.

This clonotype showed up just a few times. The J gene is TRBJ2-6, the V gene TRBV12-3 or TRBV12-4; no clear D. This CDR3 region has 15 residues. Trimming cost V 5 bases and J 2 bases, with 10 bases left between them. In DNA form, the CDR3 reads TGTGCCAGCAGTCCACCAGAAGCTGGGGCCAACGTCCTGACTTTC. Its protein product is CASSPPEAGANVLTF.

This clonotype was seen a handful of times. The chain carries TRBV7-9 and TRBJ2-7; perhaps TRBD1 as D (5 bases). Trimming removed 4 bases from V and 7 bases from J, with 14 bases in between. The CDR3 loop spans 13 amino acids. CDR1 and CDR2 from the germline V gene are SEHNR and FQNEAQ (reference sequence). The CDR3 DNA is TGTGCCAGCAGCTCCTCGACAGCCTCAGAGCAGTACTTC. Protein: CASSSSTASEQYF.

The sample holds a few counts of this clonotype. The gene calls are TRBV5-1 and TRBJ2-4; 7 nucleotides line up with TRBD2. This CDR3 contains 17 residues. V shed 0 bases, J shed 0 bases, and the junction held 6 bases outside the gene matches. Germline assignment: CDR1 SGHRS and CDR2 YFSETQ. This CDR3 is CASSLGSSGLAKNIQYF. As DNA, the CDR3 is TGCGCCAGCAGCTTGGGGTCTAGCGGACTAGCCAAAAACATTCAGTACTTC.

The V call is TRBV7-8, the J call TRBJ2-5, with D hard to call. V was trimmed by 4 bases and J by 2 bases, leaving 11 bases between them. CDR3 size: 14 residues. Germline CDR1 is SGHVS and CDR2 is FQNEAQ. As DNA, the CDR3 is TGTGCCAGCAGCTCCGACTGGGAACAAGAGACCCAGTACTTC. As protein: CASSSDWEQETQYF.

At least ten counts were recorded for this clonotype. CDR3 bases: TGCGCCAGCAGCCAAGGGAGGGGAGATACGCAGTATTTT. This encodes CASSQGRGDTQYF. This chain links TRBV4-1 with TRBJ2-3; perhaps TRBD2 as D (6 bases). Germline CDR1 is MGHRA and CDR2 is YSYEKL. CDR3 length: 13 amino acids. V dropped 1 base and J dropped 5 bases, with 7 bases sitting between them.

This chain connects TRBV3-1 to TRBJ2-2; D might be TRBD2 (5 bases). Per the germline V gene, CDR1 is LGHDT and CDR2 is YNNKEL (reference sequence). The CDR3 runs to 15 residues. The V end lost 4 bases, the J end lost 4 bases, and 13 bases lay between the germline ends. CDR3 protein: CASSRRISPTGELFF. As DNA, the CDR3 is TGTGCCAGCAGCCGGAGGATTAGCCCCACCGGGGAGCTGTTTTTT. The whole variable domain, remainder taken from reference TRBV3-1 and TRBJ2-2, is DTAVSQTPKYLVTQMGNDKSIKCEQNLGHDTMYWYKQDSKKFLKIMFSYNNKELIINETVPNRFSPKSPDKAHLNLHINSLELGDSAVYFCASSRRISPTGELFFGEGSRLTVL.

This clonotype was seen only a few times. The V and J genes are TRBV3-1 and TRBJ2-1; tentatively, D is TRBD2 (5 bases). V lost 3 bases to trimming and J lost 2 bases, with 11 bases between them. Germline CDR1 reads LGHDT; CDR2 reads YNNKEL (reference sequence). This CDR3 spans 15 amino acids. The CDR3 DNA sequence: TGTGCCAGCAGCCAGCACCCCGGGACCTACAATGAGCAGTTCTTC. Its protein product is CASSQHPGTYNEQFF.

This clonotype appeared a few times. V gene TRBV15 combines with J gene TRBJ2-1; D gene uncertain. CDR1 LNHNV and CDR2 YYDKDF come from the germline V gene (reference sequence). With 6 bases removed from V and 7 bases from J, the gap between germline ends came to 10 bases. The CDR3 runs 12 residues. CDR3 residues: CATSLLWNEQFF. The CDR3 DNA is TGTGCCACCAGTCTTCTATGGAATGAGCAGTTCTTC.

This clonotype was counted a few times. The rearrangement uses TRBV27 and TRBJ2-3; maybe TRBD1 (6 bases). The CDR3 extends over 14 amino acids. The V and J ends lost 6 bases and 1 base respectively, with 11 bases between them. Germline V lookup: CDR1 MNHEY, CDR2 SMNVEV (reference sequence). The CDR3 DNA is TGTGCCAGCAGCCGCAGGGGCGGCACAGATACGCAGTATTTT. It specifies CASSRRGGTDTQYF.